Following are 24 T cell receptor beta chains from one sample sequenced in a study of T cell changes during pregnancy in multiple sclerosis. TCRdb's table, derived via immunoSEQ multiplex PCR, lists solely in-frame clones and lacks some. Altogether 40,000 to 55,000 clones are present, approximately 94% being singletons, with the ten largest covering roughly 0.37%. Sequencing was performed on CD4+ T cells from peripheral blood mononuclear cells, taken before pregnancy. The receptors come from a female donor with multiple sclerosis, enrolled in a pregnancy study.

In this sample, this clone turned up once. The J gene is TRBJ2-7, the V gene TRBV5-1; D uncertain. The CDR3 loop spans 13 amino acids. Germline-derived CDR1 and CDR2 are SGHRS and YFSETQ. Trimming took off 1 base at V and 2 bases at J, with 7 bases between the two ends. The CDR3 region is CASSLTGPYEQYF. CDR3 bases: TGCGCCAGCAGCTTGACGGGTCCCTACGAGCAGTACTTC.

This chain links TRBV18 with TRBJ2-3; 14 positions match TRBD2. Germline V lookup: CDR1 KGHSH, CDR2 LQKENI. The length of the CDR3 is 17 residues. V shed 3 bases, J shed 0 bases, and the junction held 2 bases outside the gene matches. This CDR3 reads CASSPGTSGRSTDTQYF. The CDR3 nucleotides are TGTGCCAGCTCACCGGGGACTAGCGGGAGAAGCACAGATACGCAGTATTTT. The full variable domain, completed using reference TRBV18 and TRBJ2-3, is NAGVMQNPRHLVRRRGQEARLRCSPMKGHSHVYWYRQLPEEGLKFMVYLQKENIIDESGMPKERFSAEFPKEGPSILRIQQVVRGDSAAYFCASSPGTSGRSTDTQYFGPGTRLTVL.

V is TRBV29-1 and J is TRBJ2-2, with D tentatively TRBD2 (7 bases). This CDR3 comprises 15 residues. Deletions cut 7 bases from V and 4 bases from J, with 19 bases between. In germline, CDR1 is SQVTM, CDR2 ANQGSEA. CDR3 nucleotides: TGCAGCGCCCGAGGGGGGGGAGTAGGCACCGGGGAGCTGTTTTTT. Translating gives CSARGGGVGTGELFF.

The rearrangement joins TRBV4-1 to TRBJ2-7; D perhaps matches TRBD1 (5 bases). This CDR3 has 16 amino acids. With 0 bases removed from V and 1 base from J, the gap between germline ends came to 13 bases. Per the germline V gene, CDR1 is MGHRA and CDR2 is YSYEKL. The CDR3 is CASSQESRVRSYEQYF. In nucleotides, the CDR3 is TGCGCCAGCAGCCAAGAGAGCAGGGTACGATCCTACGAGCAGTACTTC.

The gene calls are TRBV7-9 and TRBJ1-1; D unclear. The V gene's germline CDR1 is SEHNR and CDR2 FQNEAQ (reference sequence). V lost 3 bases and J 0 bases, leaving 5 bases between the germline ends. The CDR3 has 13 amino acids. CDR3 region: CASSFELNTEAFF. Written as DNA, the CDR3 is TGTGCCAGCAGCTTCGAGTTGAACACTGAAGCTTTCTTT.

This clone was recorded a few times. J is TRBJ1-5 and V is TRBV5-6, with D unresolved. Germline V CDR1 and CDR2: SGHDT, YYEEEE. This CDR3 region has 13 residues. The V end was cut by 3 bases, the J end by 9 bases, with 13 bases between. The CDR3 DNA is TGTGCCAGCAGCTCCGGGTCCGTCGGGCCCCAGCATTTT. Its translation: CASSSGSVGPQHF.

In this sample, this clone turned up a few times. The rearrangement uses TRBV27 and TRBJ2-7; 8 nucleotides align to TRBD2. The CDR3 has 14 amino acids. Trimming removed 7 bases from V and 3 bases from J; junction bases left unmatched: 8. CDR1 is MNHEY, CDR2 SMNVEV, per germline (reference sequence). The CDR3: CASKSGSTGYEQYF. CDR3 nucleotide sequence: TGTGCCAGCAAAAGCGGGAGTACGGGCTACGAGCAGTACTTC.

The CDR3 loop reads CASSTDRGDYGYTF. The CDR3, as DNA: TGTGCCAGTAGTACGGACAGGGGAGACTATGGCTACACCTTC. J is TRBJ1-2 and V is TRBV19; 9 nucleotides match TRBD1. V trimming: 4 bases; J trimming: 3 bases; junction bases outside the gene matches: 3. The CDR3 is made up of 14 amino acids. Germline CDR1 reads LNHDA; CDR2 reads SQIVND (reference sequence).

This chain links TRBV6-1 with TRBJ2-7; a weak D match, TRBD1 (5 bases). Trimming removed 10 bases from V and 2 bases from J, with 12 bases in between. The CDR3 totals 12 residues. Looked up from germline, CDR1 is MNHNS and CDR2 is SASEGT. The CDR3 DNA reads as TGTGCCATTGACAGTGTTACCTACGAGCAGTACTTC. It is translated as CAIDSVTYEQYF.

This chain links TRBV7-9 with TRBJ1-2; the D gene is possibly TRBD1 (6 bases). The V gene's germline CDR1 is SEHNR and CDR2 FQNEAQ (reference sequence). CDR3 length equals 14 residues. V lost 8 bases and J lost 3, with 16 bases in between. CDR3 sequence: CASGTQGRDYGYTF. The CDR3 DNA reads TGTGCCAGCGGCACACAGGGTCGGGACTATGGCTACACCTTC.

The chain is built from TRBV5-5 and TRBJ1-4; 9 nucleotides line up with TRBD1. The CDR3 consists of 14 residues. Per germline, CDR1 SGHKS and CDR2 YYEKEE (reference sequence). V lost 2 bases to trimming and J lost 8 bases; unmatched junction nucleotides: 4. In nucleotides, the CDR3 is TGTGCCAGCAGCTTACAGGGGGCGGGGGAAAAACTGTTTTTT. Translation gives CASSLQGAGEKLFF. Full variable domain (rest looked up from reference TRBV5-5 and TRBJ1-4): DAGVTQSPTHLIKTRGQQVTLRCSPISGHKSVSWYQQVLGQGPQFIFQYYEKEERGRGNFPDRFSARQFPNYSSELNVNALLLGDSALYLCASSLQGAGEKLFFGSGTQLSVL.

V and J are TRBV25-1 and TRBJ1-2, with D possibly being TRBD1 (5 bases). CDR3 size: 12 residues. From germline, CDR1 is MGHDK and CDR2 SYGVNS. Trimming stripped 4 bases from V and 8 bases from J, with 11 bases between. The CDR3 nucleotides read TGTGCCAGCAGTGGGTGGGGGGAAGGCTACACCTTC. This translates into CASSGWGEGYTF.

V is TRBV7-8 and J is TRBJ1-2; D perhaps matches TRBD1 (5 bases). The CDR3 is 19 residues long. With 2 bases removed from V and 0 bases from J, the gap between germline ends came to 22 bases. Looked up from germline, CDR1 is SGHVS and CDR2 is FQNEAQ. The CDR3 sequence: CASSLPRTFSGQANYGYTF. The CDR3 coding sequence is TGTGCCAGCAGCTTACCAAGAACCTTCTCAGGGCAAGCTAACTATGGCTACACCTTC. The full variable domain, completed using reference TRBV7-8 and TRBJ1-2, is GAGVSQSPRYKVAKRGQDVALRCDPISGHVSLFWYQQALGQGPEFLTYFQNEAQLDKSGLPSDRFFAERPEGSVSTLKIQRTQQEDSAVYLCASSLPRTFSGQANYGYTFGSGTRLTVV.

CDR3 protein: CASSRGLAGGENEQFF. Written as DNA, the CDR3 is TGTGCCAGCAGTCGGGGACTAGCGGGAGGGGAGAATGAGCAGTTCTTC. V gene TRBV28 combines with J gene TRBJ2-1; 16 bases line up with TRBD2. Trimming at V came to 5 bases and at J to 7 bases, leaving 5 bases not matched to a gene. This CDR3 has 16 amino acids. Germline values: CDR1 MDHEN, CDR2 SYDVKM.

The chain uses TRBV4-1 and TRBJ2-7; 9 nucleotides match TRBD1. The CDR3 runs 16 residues. From germline, CDR1 is MGHRA and CDR2 YSYEKL. With V trimmed by 6 bases and J by 5 bases, 14 bases remained unmatched. In DNA form, the CDR3 reads TGCGCCAGCAGAAGGGGAGCTGGGACAGGGAGCGACGAGCAGTACTTC. It translates to CASRRGAGTGSDEQYF.

The chain recombines TRBV10-3 with TRBJ2-7; TRBD1 might be the D (6 bases). Per the germline V gene, CDR1 is ENHRY and CDR2 is SYGVKD. The length of the CDR3 is 12 residues. V was shortened by 11 bases and J by 2 bases, with 13 bases between the two germline ends. The CDR3 DNA sequence: TGTGCCCCTATAGAGGGGGCCTACGAGCAGTACTTC. Translation gives CAPIEGAYEQYF.

The chain carries TRBV11-2 and TRBJ2-7, with TRBD2 matching over 9 bases. V gave up 0 bases and J gave up 5 bases; unmatched junction bases: 8. Per the germline V gene, CDR1 is SGHAT and CDR2 is FQNNGV. There are 16 residues in the CDR3. The CDR3 region is CASSLDLGREGHEQYF. DNA of the CDR3: TGTGCCAGCAGCTTAGACCTTGGGCGGGAGGGCCACGAGCAGTACTTC.

In this sample, this clone turned up once. The chain has TRBV6-1 and TRBJ2-7; D is uncertain. The CDR3 contains 15 residues. V was pared by 1 base and J by 3 bases, with 13 bases between. Germline values: CDR1 MNHNS, CDR2 SASEGT. This chain's CDR3 is CASSEDQNSFYEQYF. The CDR3 DNA reads as TGTGCCAGCAGTGAAGACCAGAATTCATTCTACGAGCAGTACTTC.

CDR3: CASSLGQGATYGYTF. Here the CDR3 DNA reads TGTGCCAGCAGTTTGGGACAGGGGGCTACCTATGGCTACACCTTC. This chain links TRBV2 with TRBJ1-2; 12 nucleotides agree with TRBD1. The CDR3 consists of 15 residues. The germline gives CDR1 SNHLY, CDR2 FYNNEI. J lost 4 bases, V lost 5 bases, and 5 bases had no gene match.

The CDR3 sequence is CASNARYFGTEAFF. The CDR3 DNA sequence: TGTGCCAGCAATGCCCGGTACTTTGGCACTGAAGCTTTCTTT. The V gene is TRBV28, the J gene TRBJ1-1; D gene ambiguous. Trimming pared 7 bases from V and 4 bases from J, leaving 16 bases between. Germline assignment: CDR1 MDHEN and CDR2 SYDVKM. The CDR3 runs 14 residues.

The chain is built from TRBV10-3 and TRBJ2-7; possible D gene TRBD1, 5 bases. Germline CDR1 reads ENHRY; CDR2 reads SYGVKD. The CDR3 has 13 amino acids. Trimming removed 10 bases from V and 0 bases from J, with 13 bases in between. The CDR3 spells CATSDSSSYEQYF. CDR3 DNA: TGTGCCACCTCCGACAGCAGCTCCTACGAGCAGTACTTC.

The V gene is TRBV5-6, the J gene TRBJ2-5; TRBD2 agrees at 11 bases. Per germline, CDR1 SGHDT and CDR2 YYEEEE. Trimming took 4 bases from V and 4 from J; bases not matched to a gene: 6. This CDR3 spans 15 amino acids. The CDR3 nucleotides are TGTGCCAGCAGCCCCGGGACTAGCGGACGAGAGACCCAGTACTTC. Protein: CASSPGTSGRETQYF.

The J gene is TRBJ2-7, the V gene TRBV2, with D tentatively TRBD1 (6 bases). CDR3 length: 13 residues. V lost 6 bases and J 2 bases, leaving 11 bases between the germline ends. Germline CDR1 is SNHLY and CDR2 is FYNNEI. CDR3 in amino acids: CASSRGTTYEQYF. The CDR3 coding sequence is TGTGCCAGCAGCAGGGGCACAACCTACGAGCAGTACTTC.

DNA of the CDR3: TGTGCCAGCAGTGAATTGGTAACAGGGTTTAATGAAAAACTGTTTTTT. Translating it yields CASSELVTGFNEKLFF. The V call is TRBV25-1, the J call TRBJ1-4; TRBD1 might be the D (6 bases). Germline CDR1 is MGHDK and CDR2 is SYGVNS. Deletions cut 1 base from V and 4 bases from J, with 13 bases between. The CDR3 consists of 16 residues.